This TCR beta chain emerged from a study of cytomegalovirus exposure and HLA in healthy donors. General study findings and limits: In vitro experiments confirmed that three CMV-associated chains were specific for CMV antigens.

Vbeta (60) and Jbeta (13) primers were used in the PCR. The method was immunoSEQ multiplex PCR; TCRdb's version includes in-frame clones alone and lacks a portion of them. The sample has roughly 62,000 clones; about 80% are singletons. Regarding this clone: As yet, its antigen is unknown.

The CDR3 has 13 amino acids. Germline CDR1 is SGHRS and CDR2 is YFSETQ. V gave up 5 bases and J gave up 5 bases; unmatched junction bases: 6. The clonotype was recovered from a woman in her 40s in good health and CMV-seropositive. The J gene is TRBJ1-1, the V gene TRBV5-1; TRBD1 matches at 7 bases. The sequenced sample consisted of PBMCs. CDR3 residues: CASREGAGTEAFF. The CDR3 DNA reads TGCGCCAGCAGGGAGGGGGCAGGGACTGAAGCTTTCTTT.